The T cell receptor (beta chain) described here comes from a study of T-cell memory formation after mild COVID-19. Study-level points and caveats: Cross-reactive memory apparently joined, as some responding clones appeared in pre-infection memory. Later expanders leaned CD4+, whereas clones that contracted between day 15 and 85 were balanced CD4/CD8.

Sample barcodes and UMIs were carried by the TCR alpha and TCR beta cDNA libraries that 5'RACE generated with constant-segment primers. TCRdb independently ran MiXCR on the 5' RACE reads; one entry per CDR3 protein. The sample carries roughly 240,000 distinct CDR3 sequences, 16% recorded once. This clonotype was seen only a few times. Its antigen is still unknown. The receptor comes from a young man who had mild COVID-19 (a few samples of this study predate the infection). Cell type and time point are not known. Material: PBMCs or a T cell subset sorted from them (not recorded which).

This CDR3 reads CASSFRAGGVSGYTF. The CDR3 DNA sequence: TGTGCCAGCAGTTTTAGGGCAGGGGGCGTGAGCGGCTACACCTTC. V is TRBV28 and J is TRBJ1-2; 8 bases map to TRBD1. CDR3 length equals 15 residues. The V gene's germline CDR1 is MDHEN and CDR2 SYDVKM. With V trimmed by 3 bases and J by 8 bases, 11 bases remained unmatched.